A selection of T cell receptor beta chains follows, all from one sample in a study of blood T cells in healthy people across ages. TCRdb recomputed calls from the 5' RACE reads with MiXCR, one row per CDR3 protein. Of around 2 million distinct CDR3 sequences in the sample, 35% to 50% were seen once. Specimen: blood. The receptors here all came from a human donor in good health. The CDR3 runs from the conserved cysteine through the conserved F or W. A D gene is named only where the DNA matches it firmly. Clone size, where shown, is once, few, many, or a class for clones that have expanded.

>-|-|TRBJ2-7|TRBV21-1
CAGSKESGYEQYF
TGTGCCGGCAGCAAAGAGAGCGGGTACGAGCAGTACTTC
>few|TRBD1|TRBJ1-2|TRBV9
CASSVSDRGSGYTF
TGTGCCAGCAGCGTATCAGACAGGGGGAGTGGCTACACCTTC
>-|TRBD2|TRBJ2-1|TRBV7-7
CASSRGLAGAGGEQFF
TGTGCCAGCAGCCGGGGACTAGCGGGGGCAGGGGGTGAGCAGTTCTTC
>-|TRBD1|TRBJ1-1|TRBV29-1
CSVPPGGRWQNTEAFF
TGCAGCGTTCCTCCAGGGGGGCGATGGCAGAACACTGAAGCTTTCTTT
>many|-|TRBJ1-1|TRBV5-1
CASSLGAMNTEAFF
TGCGCCAGCAGCTTGGGGGCCATGAACACTGAAGCTTTCTTT
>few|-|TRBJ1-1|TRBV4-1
CASSQQGRITEAFF
TGCGCCAGCAGCCAACAGGGGAGGATAACTGAAGCTTTCTTT
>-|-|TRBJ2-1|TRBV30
CAWTPGGPYNEQFF
TGTGCCTGGACACCGGGGGGCCCCTACAATGAGCAGTTCTTC
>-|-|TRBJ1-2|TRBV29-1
CSVGIGHRNYGYTF
TGCAGCGTGGGGATCGGACATCGGAACTATGGCTACACCTTC
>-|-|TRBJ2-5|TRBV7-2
CASTLNLGPVSHETQYF
TGTGCCAGCACCCTTAATTTGGGCCCCGTATCCCACGAGACCCAGTACTTC
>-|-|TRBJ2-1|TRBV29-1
CSLRGGNEQFF
TGCAGCTTGAGGGGGGGGAATGAGCAGTTCTTC
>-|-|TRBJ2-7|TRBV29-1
CRVVLDWALGAYEQYF
TGCAGAGTTGTACTCGATTGGGCTCTTGGGGCCTACGAGCAGTACTTC
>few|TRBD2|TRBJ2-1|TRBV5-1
CASSLTSGALNEQFF
TGCGCCAGCAGCTTGACTAGCGGGGCACTCAACGAGCAGTTCTTC
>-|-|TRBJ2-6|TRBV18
CASSPFSGANVPTF
TGTGCCAGCTCACCGTTCTCTGGGGCCAACGTCCCGACTTTC
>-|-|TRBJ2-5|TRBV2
CASSKSRETQYF
TGTGCCAGCAGTAAGAGCAGGGAGACCCAGTACTTC
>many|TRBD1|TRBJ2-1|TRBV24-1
CATSDPGQGDNEQFF
TGTGCCACCAGTGATCCGGGACAGGGAGACAATGAGCAGTTCTTC
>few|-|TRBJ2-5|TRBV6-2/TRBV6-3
CASRQMETQYF
TGTGCCAGCAGGCAAATGGAGACCCAGTACTTC
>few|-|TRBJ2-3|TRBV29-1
CSVGQNHGADTQYF
TGCAGCGTTGGGCAAAACCACGGGGCAGATACGCAGTATTTT
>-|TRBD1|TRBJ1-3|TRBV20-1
CSAGEGQGSGNTIYF
TGCAGTGCTGGGGAGGGACAGGGCTCTGGAAACACCATATATTTT
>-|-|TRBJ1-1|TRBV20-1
CSARGDPNTEAFF
TGCAGTGCTAGAGGGGACCCGAACACTGAAGCTTTCTTT
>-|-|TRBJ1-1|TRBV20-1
CSAPTLYTEAFF
TGCAGTGCACCGACACTATACACTGAAGCTTTCTTT
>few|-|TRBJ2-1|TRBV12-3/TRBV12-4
CASSLGGPYEQFF
TGTGCCAGCAGTTTAGGAGGGCCCTATGAGCAGTTCTTC
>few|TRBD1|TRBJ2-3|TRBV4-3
CASISSGGGTDTQYF
TGCGCCAGCATTTCATCAGGGGGTGGCACAGATACGCAGTATTTT
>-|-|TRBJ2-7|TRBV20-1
CSGTGQRGEQYF
TGCAGTGGAACTGGACAACGGGGCGAGCAGTACTTC
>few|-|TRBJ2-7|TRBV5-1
CASKFDVTGITYEQYF
TGCGCCAGCAAGTTCGATGTGACAGGAATAACCTACGAGCAGTACTTC
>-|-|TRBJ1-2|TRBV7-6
CASSSAGELYGYTF
TGTGCCAGCAGCTCGGCGGGAGAGTTATATGGCTACACCTTC
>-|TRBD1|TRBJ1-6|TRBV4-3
CASSQELGQGNSPLHF
TGCGCCAGCAGCCAAGAACTGGGACAGGGAAATTCACCCCTCCACTTT
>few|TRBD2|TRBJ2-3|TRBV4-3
CASSQVVGGALYTQYF
TGCGCCAGCAGCCAAGTAGTCGGGGGGGCCCTTTATACGCAGTATTTT
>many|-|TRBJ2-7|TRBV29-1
CSVDAGSYYEQYF
TGCAGCGTTGATGCCGGTAGTTACTACGAGCAGTACTTC
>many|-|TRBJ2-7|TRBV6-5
CASSYDRRTYEQYF
TGTGCCAGCAGTTACGACAGAAGAACCTACGAGCAGTACTTC
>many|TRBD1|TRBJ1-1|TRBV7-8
CASSLVDRDTEAFF
TGTGCCAGCAGCTTAGTCGACAGGGACACTGAAGCTTTCTTT
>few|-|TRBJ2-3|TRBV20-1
CSVQVSQDTQYF
TGCAGTGTACAGGTTTCCCAAGATACGCAGTATTTT
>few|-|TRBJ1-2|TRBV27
CASSLVSPSFSYTF
TGTGCCAGCAGTTTGGTTTCTCCCTCGTTTTCCTACACCTTC
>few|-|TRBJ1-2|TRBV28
CATSGVDGYTF
TGTGCCACCTCTGGCGTCGATGGCTACACCTTC
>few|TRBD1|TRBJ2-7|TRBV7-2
CASSFDRASSYEQYF
TGTGCCAGCAGCTTCGACAGGGCTTCCTCCTACGAGCAGTACTTC
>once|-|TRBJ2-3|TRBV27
CASHRGGGADTQYF
TGTGCCAGCCACCGGGGTGGGGGCGCAGATACGCAGTATTTT
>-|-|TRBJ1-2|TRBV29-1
CSASGGTGHGYTF
TGCAGCGCCAGCGGAGGGACGGGACACGGCTACACCTTC
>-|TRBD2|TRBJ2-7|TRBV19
CASSAAGGGGYEQYF
TGTGCCAGTAGTGCGGCCGGCGGGGGGGGCTACGAGCAGTACTTC
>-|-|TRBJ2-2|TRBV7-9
CASSLVVTNTGELFF
TGTGCCAGCAGCTTAGTGGTAACGAACACCGGGGAGCTGTTTTTT
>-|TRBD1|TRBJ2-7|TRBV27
CASSADRVVYEQYF
TGTGCCAGCAGTGCGGACAGGGTGGTCTACGAGCAGTACTTC
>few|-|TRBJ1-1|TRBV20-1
CSARVRTEAFF
TGCAGTGCAAGAGTCCGCACTGAAGCTTTCTTT
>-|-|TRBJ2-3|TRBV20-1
CSALDRTDTQYF
TGCAGTGCTCTGGACCGCACAGATACGCAGTATTTT
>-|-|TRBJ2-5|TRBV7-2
CASSTLAPETQYF
TGTGCCAGCAGCACACTAGCTCCGGAGACCCAGTACTTC
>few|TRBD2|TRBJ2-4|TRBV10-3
CAIGLAGGYGLAKNIQYF
TGTGCCATAGGACTAGCGGGGGGCTATGGCCTAGCCAAAAACATTCAGTACTTC
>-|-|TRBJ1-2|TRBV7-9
CASRAPGGALGGYTF
TGTGCCAGCAGAGCCCCGGGGGGCGCTTTAGGAGGCTACACCTTC
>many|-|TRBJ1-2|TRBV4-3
CASSRTPGGEGGYGYTF
TGCGCCAGCAGCCGAACCCCTGGGGGGGAGGGAGGCTATGGCTACACCTTC
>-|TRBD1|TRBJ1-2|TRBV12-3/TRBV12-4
CASRSGQVTNYGYTF
TGTGCCAGCAGATCGGGACAGGTCACAAACTATGGCTACACCTTC
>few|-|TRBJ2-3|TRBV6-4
CASNRRGGADTQYF
TGTGCCAGCAACCGGCGGGGCGGGGCAGATACGCAGTATTTT
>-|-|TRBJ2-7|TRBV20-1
CSADDLYEQYF
TGCAGTGCTGACGACCTCTACGAGCAGTACTTC
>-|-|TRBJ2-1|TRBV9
CASSPGGGSTYNEQFF
TGTGCCAGCAGCCCAGGGGGGGGCTCCACCTACAATGAGCAGTTCTTC
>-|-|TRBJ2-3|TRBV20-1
CSATHLDTQYF
TGCAGTGCCACACACTTGGATACGCAGTATTTT
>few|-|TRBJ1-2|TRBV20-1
CSARKGAGYGYTF
TGCAGTGCTAGAAAAGGGGCTGGCTATGGCTACACCTTC
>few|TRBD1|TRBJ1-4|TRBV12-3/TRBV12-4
CASSSGTGVDEKLFF
TGTGCCAGCAGTTCAGGGACAGGGGTGGATGAAAAACTGTTTTTT
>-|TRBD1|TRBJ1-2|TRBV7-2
CASSLQVSDRVNFVDGYTF
TGTGCCAGCAGCTTGCAAGTTTCGGACAGGGTGAATTTTGTTGATGGCTACACCTTC
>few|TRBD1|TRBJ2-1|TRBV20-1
CSAPDRGGNEQFF
TGCAGTGCTCCGGACAGGGGAGGCAATGAGCAGTTCTTC
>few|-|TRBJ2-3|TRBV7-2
CASSLAGGGAPTDTQYF
TGTGCCAGCAGCTTAGCTGGTGGGGGGGCCCCAACAGATACGCAGTATTTT
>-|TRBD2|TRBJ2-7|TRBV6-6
CASSRAGTSGNHEQYF
TGTGCCAGCAGTCGCGCCGGGACTAGCGGAAACCATGAGCAGTACTTC
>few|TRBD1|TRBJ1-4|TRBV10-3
CAISAGTGDEKLFF
TGTGCTATCAGTGCCGGGACAGGTGATGAAAAACTGTTTTTT
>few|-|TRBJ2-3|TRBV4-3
CASSQERSIGADTQYF
TGCGCCAGCAGCCAAGAGAGGAGTATAGGGGCAGATACGCAGTATTTT